A selection of T cell receptor beta chains follows, all from one sample in a study of breast tumors, draining lymph nodes, adjacent tissues. MiXCR, applied by TCRdb to the multiplex PCR reads, yields one record per CDR3 protein. The data show about 89,000 distinct CDR3 sequences, over 25% seen once. Sequenced input: axillary lymph node tissue. These receptors were obtained from a female donor with breast cancer. Some clones in this sample may be carry-over from other donors' samples. CDR3s include the opening cysteine and the closing phenylalanine or tryptophan. D genes are given only for firm matches. For some rows the clone size is stated as once, few or many, or as a class when expanded; others skip it.

v_gene	abundance	d_gene	j_gene	CDR3aa	CDR3nt
TRBV5-8	many	TRBD1	TRBJ2-1	CASSLVRTGVDNEQFF	TGTGCCAGCAGCTTGGTGAGGACAGGGGTTGACAATGAGCAGTTCTTC
TRBV20-1	many	NA	TRBJ2-7	CSADPGGRLEQYF	TGCAGTGCTGACCCCGGGGGCAGGTTGGAGCAGTACTTC
TRBV19	many	NA	TRBJ2-3	CASSTTRSSDTQYF	TGTGCCAGTAGTACCACTAGATCCAGCGATACGCAGTATTTT
TRBV20-1	once	TRBD1	TRBJ1-5	CSAIRGSGNQPQHF	TGCAGTGCCATCAGGGGGTCGGGCAATCAGCCCCAGCATTTT
TRBV20-1	many	TRBD1	TRBJ1-1	CSAETGAPAFF	TGCAGTGCTGAGACAGGGGCGCCGGCTTTCTTT
TRBV4-3	many	NA	TRBJ1-2	CASSQDGASILKNYGYTF	TGCGCCAGCAGCCAAGATGGTGCGTCAATCCTAAAGAACTATGGCTACACCTTC
TRBV19	NA	NA	TRBJ1-1	CASGEPNTGWYAEAFF	TGTGCCAGTGGTGAACCGAACACAGGGTGGTACGCTGAAGCTTTCTTT
TRBV30	many	NA	TRBJ2-7	CAWSAGYDSYEQYF	TGTGCCTGGAGTGCAGGGTACGACTCCTACGAGCAGTACTTC
TRBV6-1	many	NA	TRBJ1-4	CASSEGGTDEKLFF	TGTGCCAGCAGTGAAGGGGGCACGGATGAAAAACTGTTTTTT
TRBV5-5	many	NA	TRBJ1-2	CASSLNRNYGYTF	TGTGCCAGCAGCTTGAACAGGAACTATGGCTACACCTTC
TRBV5-4	NA	NA	TRBJ2-2	CASSRDLDTGELFF	TGTGCCAGCAGCCGGGACCTAGACACCGGGGAGCTGTTTTTT
TRBV12-3/TRBV12-4	many	NA	TRBJ2-1	CASTPNREQFF	TGTGCCAGCACCCCTAATCGTGAGCAGTTCTTC
TRBV3-1	few	NA	TRBJ2-6	CASSQDRPGANVLTF	TGTGCCAGCAGCCAAGATCGACCTGGGGCCAACGTCCTGACTTTC
TRBV20-1	few	NA	TRBJ2-1	CSATRDGGPTSYDEQFF	TGCAGTGCTACCAGAGATGGGGGGCCCACCTCCTACGATGAGCAGTTCTTC
TRBV9	few	TRBD2	TRBJ2-5	CASSVGVENPAGTQETQYF	TGTGCCAGCAGCGTAGGGGTAGAAAACCCAGCGGGGACCCAAGAGACCCAGTACTTC
TRBV5-6	many	NA	TRBJ2-7	CASSPRLGIYEQYF	TGTGCCAGCAGCCCTCGACTGGGGATCTACGAGCAGTACTTC
TRBV5-1	many	TRBD2	TRBJ2-1	CASSLARGGREAREQFF	TGCGCCAGCAGCTTGGCTCGGGGGGGCCGGGAGGCCCGAGAGCAGTTCTTC
TRBV11-3	NA	TRBD1	TRBJ1-2	CASSPPGQAFYGYTF	TGTGCCAGCAGCCCCCCGGGACAGGCTTTTTATGGCTACACCTTC
TRBV19	many	NA	TRBJ2-5	CATNPGQLQETQYF	TGTGCCACGAACCCCGGGCAGTTACAAGAGACCCAGTACTTC
TRBV11-2	many	NA	TRBJ2-2	CASSLVMGAGTGELFF	TGTGCCAGCAGCTTAGTGATGGGGGCTGGTACCGGGGAGCTGTTTTTT
TRBV9	NA	TRBD1	TRBJ2-5	CASSTGQGLETQYF	TGTGCCAGCAGCACGGGACAGGGCTTAGAGACCCAGTACTTC
TRBV6-2/TRBV6-3	few	NA	TRBJ2-1	CASSYFRSRGYNEQFF	TGTGCCAGCAGTTACTTCCGCTCTCGGGGCTACAATGAGCAGTTCTTC
TRBV9	NA	NA	TRBJ2-7	CASRTGHGRYGQYF	TGTGCCAGCAGGACGGGACACGGGAGGTACGGGCAGTACTTC
TRBV24-1	many	TRBD2	TRBJ2-5	CATSDLMSGGTQETQYF	TGTGCCACCAGTGACTTGATGTCGGGGGGAACCCAAGAGACCCAGTACTTC
TRBV24-1	few	NA	TRBJ1-5	CATSPGGRGQPQHF	TGTGCCACCAGTCCTGGGGGGCGCGGTCAGCCCCAGCATTTT
TRBV5-1	few	NA	TRBJ1-1	CASSFDGRNTEAFF	TGCGCCAGCAGCTTCGACGGCAGGAACACTGAAGCTTTCTTT
TRBV20-1	NA	NA	TRBJ1-6	CSAFSPGLAYNSPLHF	TGCAGTGCTTTCTCCCCGGGACTGGCCTACAATTCACCCCTCCACTTT
TRBV6-2/TRBV6-3	many	NA	TRBJ2-2	CASSYSIHSGELFF	TGTGCCAGCAGTTACTCGATTCATTCCGGGGAGCTGTTTTTT
TRBV11-2	NA	NA	TRBJ2-6	CASSPGGGSSGANVLTF	TGTGCCAGCAGCCCAGGGGGGGGCAGCTCTGGGGCCAACGTCCTGACTTTC
TRBV7-2	many	TRBD1	TRBJ1-5	CASSGTGDQPQHF	TGTGCCAGCTCCGGGACAGGCGATCAGCCCCAGCATTTT
TRBV10-2	many	TRBD2	TRBJ2-5	CASSWGTSSGQETQYF	TGCGCCAGCAGTTGGGGGACTAGTAGCGGCCAAGAGACCCAGTACTTC
TRBV5-1	NA	TRBD2	TRBJ2-5	CASSLETSGRAQTQYF	TGCGCCAGCAGCTTGGAGACTAGCGGGAGGGCACAGACCCAGTACTTC
TRBV5-4	many	NA	TRBJ2-1	CASSLEGNEQFF	TGTGCCAGCAGCTTGGAGGGCAATGAGCAGTTCTTC
TRBV19	many	TRBD1	TRBJ2-5	CASSRDRQETQYF	TGTGCCAGTAGCAGGGACAGGCAAGAGACCCAGTACTTC
TRBV20-1	many	TRBD2	TRBJ2-3	CSSLTRTSGTAGGTDTQYF	TGCAGTAGCTTGACACGGACTAGCGGGACAGCCGGAGGCACAGATACGCAGTATTTT
TRBV4-3	many	NA	TRBJ1-2	CASSQDIRGNYGYTF	TGCGCCAGCAGCCAGGATATCAGGGGAAACTATGGCTACACCTTC
TRBV9	many	TRBD2	TRBJ2-1	CASSRAGSYNEQFF	TGTGCCAGCTCGAGAGCGGGGAGCTACAATGAGCAGTTCTTC
TRBV7-7	few	NA	TRBJ1-4	CASSLEAREGEGSPTNEKLFF	TGTGCCAGCAGCTTAGAGGCACGCGAGGGGGAGGGATCCCCAACTAATGAAAAACTGTTTTTT
TRBV6-6	many	NA	TRBJ2-5	CASNRGAGETQYF	TGTGCCAGCAATAGGGGTGCCGGAGAGACCCAGTACTTC
TRBV30	many	NA	TRBJ2-7	CAWSVLGPTMDIEQYF	TGTGCCTGGAGTGTACTTGGCCCGACCATGGATATTGAGCAGTACTTC
TRBV5-6	NA	TRBD2	TRBJ2-1	CASSFALLAGDKQFF	TGTGCCAGCAGCTTCGCTCTTCTAGCGGGAGATAAGCAGTTCTTC
TRBV28	many	NA	TRBJ2-5	CASRKSSGAAETQYF	TGTGCCAGCAGGAAATCTTCGGGGGCGGCAGAGACCCAGTACTTC
TRBV3-2	many	NA	TRBJ2-3	CASSQDSQHQGSQDTQYF	TGTGCCAGCAGCCAAGATTCACAACATCAGGGGAGCCAAGATACGCAGTATTTT
TRBV7-2	many	TRBD2	TRBJ2-7	CASSLVAGPSYEQYF	TGTGCCAGCAGCTTAGTAGCGGGACCATCCTACGAGCAGTACTTC
TRBV5-1	many	NA	TRBJ2-1	CASSVLDRNYNEQFF	TGCGCCAGCAGCGTACTAGATCGGAATTACAATGAGCAGTTCTTC
TRBV4-2	many	TRBD2	TRBJ2-7	CASSQQPGLAGGEQYF	TGTGCCAGCAGCCAGCAACCGGGACTAGCGGGAGGCGAGCAGTACTTC
TRBV10-2	NA	NA	TRBJ2-7	CACQTGTSSYEQYF	TGCGCCTGCCAAACCGGGACCAGTTCCTACGAGCAGTACTTC
TRBV18	few	NA	TRBJ2-2	CASSPMASEHTGELFF	TGTGCCAGCTCACCAATGGCTAGCGAGCACACCGGGGAGCTGTTTTTT
TRBV7-3	many	TRBD2	TRBJ2-3	CASSLSRTSGTDTQYF	TGTGCCAGCAGCTTAAGTCGGACTAGCGGCACAGATACGCAGTATTTT
TRBV9	NA	NA	TRBJ2-1	CASSPGQFNEQFF	TGTGCCAGCAGCCCGGGGCAGTTCAATGAGCAGTTCTTC
TRBV6-2/TRBV6-3	many	NA	TRBJ2-7	CASSYSGSGPRDEQYF	TGTGCCAGCAGTTACTCAGGGAGCGGTCCTCGGGACGAGCAGTACTTC
TRBV11-3	NA	TRBD2	TRBJ2-5	CASSLDGGGETQYF	TGTGCCAGCAGCTTAGACGGGGGGGGAGAGACCCAGTACTTC
TRBV7-3	NA	NA	TRBJ2-1	CASSLERNEQFF	TGTGCCAGCAGCTTAGAGCGCAATGAGCAGTTCTTC